This T cell receptor (beta chain) was captured by sequencing in a study of early T cells in non-severe SARS-CoV-2 infection. J lost 5 bases, V lost 5 bases, and 5 bases had no gene match. Germline CDR1 reads SGHTA; CDR2 reads FQGNSA. The CDR3 has 14 residues. This clonotype was observed many times. One entry per CDR3 protein results from TCRdb running MiXCR on the 5' RACE reads. This sample carries approximately 71,000 distinct CDR3 sequences, over 10% of them seen once, and the ten largest clones take roughly 2.5%. The genes are TRBV7-2 and TRBJ2-1; 8 positions match TRBD1. Sequenced material: whole blood, taken at baseline. The TCR sequence derives from an adult who was a healthcare worker with PCR-confirmed SARS-CoV-2 infection or an uninfected control (not recorded which). CDR3 in DNA: TGTGCCAGCAGCCCCCAGGGGGCAGACAATGAGCAGTTCTTC. Translating gives CASSPQGADNEQFF.